This T cell receptor (beta chain) was captured in a study of T-cell memory formation after mild COVID-19. General study findings and limits: Pre-infection memory held some responding clones, suggesting pre-existing cross-reactive T cells responded. For contracting clones, CD4+ ones sat mainly in CM and EM, CD8+ in EMRA. Clones that contracted from day 15 to 85 were balanced CD4/CD8, while later expanders leaned CD4+.

The authors produced TCR alpha and TCR beta cDNA libraries with sample barcodes and UMIs by 5'RACE using constant-segment primers. TCRdb re-analysed the 5' RACE reads in MiXCR, keeping a single row per CDR3 protein. Here the sample spans 350,000 or so distinct CDR3 sequences, 10% to 15% being singletons. This clonotype was found a few times. Its antigen is as yet unknown. The CDR3 is made up of 15 amino acids. CDR1 is LGHNT, CDR2 FRNRAP, per germline. V was pared by 5 bases and J by 2 bases, with 7 bases of the junction left unmatched. The receptor was isolated from a man younger than 35 who had mild COVID-19 (a few samples of this study predate the infection). Cell type and time point are not known. Source material: PBMCs or a T cell subset sorted from them (not recorded which). The rearrangement joins TRBV12-5 to TRBJ2-3, with 7 bases identical to TRBD1. Written as DNA, the CDR3 is TGTGCTAGTGGTCACGGACAGGAGAACACAGATACGCAGTATTTT. It specifies CASGHGQENTDTQYF.